This TCR beta chain emerged from a study of blood T cell repertoires in COVID-19. Study as a whole: Donors in the United States, Italy and Spain gave samples during acute or convalescent COVID-19. The analysed material was cDNA or gDNA that came from T cells, B-cell-depleted T cells, or PBMCs.

CDR3 length: 14 residues. V lost 6 bases and J lost 7; bases outside the gene matches: 10. Germline V lookup: CDR1 MNHEY, CDR2 SMNVEV (reference sequence). Sequencing used immunoSEQ multiplex PCR; TCRdb keeps in-frame clones, though not all of them. Of roughly 140,000 clones in the sample, about 90% were seen once. The chain carries TRBV27 and TRBJ1-1; 8 positions match TRBD1. This receptor was taken from a woman aged 50 to 60 with acute or convalescent COVID-19. The sequenced sample consisted of peripheral blood. This CDR3 reads CASRRGQGVDEAFF. The CDR3 DNA reads as TGTGCCAGCAGACGAGGACAGGGTGTAGATGAAGCTTTCTTT.